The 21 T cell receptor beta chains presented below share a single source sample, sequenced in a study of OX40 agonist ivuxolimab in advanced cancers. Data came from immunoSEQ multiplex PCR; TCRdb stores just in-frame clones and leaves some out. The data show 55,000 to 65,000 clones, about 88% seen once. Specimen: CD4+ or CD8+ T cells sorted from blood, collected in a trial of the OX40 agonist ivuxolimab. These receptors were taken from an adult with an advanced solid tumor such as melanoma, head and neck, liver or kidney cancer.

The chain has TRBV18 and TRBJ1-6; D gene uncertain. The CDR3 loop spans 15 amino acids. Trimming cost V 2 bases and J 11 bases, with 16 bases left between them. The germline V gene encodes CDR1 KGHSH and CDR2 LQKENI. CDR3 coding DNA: TGTGCCAGCTCACCAACCAGCCGGGGAAAGCCACCCCTCCACTTT. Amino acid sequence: CASSPTSRGKPPLHF.

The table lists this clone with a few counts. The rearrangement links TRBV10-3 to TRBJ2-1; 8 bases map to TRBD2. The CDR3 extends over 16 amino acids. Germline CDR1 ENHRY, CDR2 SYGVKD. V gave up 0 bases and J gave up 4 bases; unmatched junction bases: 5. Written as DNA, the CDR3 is TGTGCCATCAGTGAGTCCATAGCGGGGCTATACAATGAGCAGTTCTTC. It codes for CAISESIAGLYNEQFF.

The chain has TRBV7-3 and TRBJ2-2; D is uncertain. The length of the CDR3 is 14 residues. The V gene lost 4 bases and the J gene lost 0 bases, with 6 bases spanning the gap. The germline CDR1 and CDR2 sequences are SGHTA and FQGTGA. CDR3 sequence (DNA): TGTGCCAGCAGCTCCGACGCGAACACCGGGGAGCTGTTTTTT. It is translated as CASSSDANTGELFF.

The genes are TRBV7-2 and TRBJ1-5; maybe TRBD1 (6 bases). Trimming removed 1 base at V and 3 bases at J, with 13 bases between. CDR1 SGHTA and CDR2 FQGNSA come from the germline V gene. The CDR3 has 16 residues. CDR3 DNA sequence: TGTGCCAGCAGCTTAGTGGGGGGGCAGGCCAATCAGCCCCAGCATTTT. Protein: CASSLVGGQANQPQHF.

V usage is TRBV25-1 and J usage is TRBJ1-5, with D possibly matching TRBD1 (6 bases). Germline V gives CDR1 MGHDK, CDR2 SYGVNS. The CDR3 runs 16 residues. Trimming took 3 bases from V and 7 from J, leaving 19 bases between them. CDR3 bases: TGTGCCAGCAGTGACCACGGAGGGGGGGAAGGCCAGCCCCAGCATTTT. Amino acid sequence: CASSDHGGGEGQPQHF.

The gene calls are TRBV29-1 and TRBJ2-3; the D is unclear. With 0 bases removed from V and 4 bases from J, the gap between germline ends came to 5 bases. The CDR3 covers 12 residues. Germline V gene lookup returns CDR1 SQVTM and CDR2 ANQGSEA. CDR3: CSVEEYSDTQYF. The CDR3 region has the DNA TGCAGCGTTGAAGAATACTCAGATACGCAGTATTTT.

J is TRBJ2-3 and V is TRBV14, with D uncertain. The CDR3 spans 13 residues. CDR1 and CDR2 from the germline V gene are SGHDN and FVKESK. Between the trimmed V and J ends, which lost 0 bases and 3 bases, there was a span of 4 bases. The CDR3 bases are TGTGCCAGCAGCCAAGACTTGACAGATACGCAGTATTTT. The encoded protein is CASSQDLTDTQYF.

The CDR3 reads CASSSADIQETQYF. DNA for the CDR3: TGTGCCAGCAGTTCCGCGGACATTCAAGAGACCCAGTACTTC. The J gene is TRBJ2-5, the V gene TRBV27, with D tentatively TRBD1 (5 bases). Germline V gives CDR1 MNHEY, CDR2 SMNVEV (reference sequence). The CDR3 extends over 14 amino acids. V was pared by 4 bases and J by 2 bases, with 11 bases between.

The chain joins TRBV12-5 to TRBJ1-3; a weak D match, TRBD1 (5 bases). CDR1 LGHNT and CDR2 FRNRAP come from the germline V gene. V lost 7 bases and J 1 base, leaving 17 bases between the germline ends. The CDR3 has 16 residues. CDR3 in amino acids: CASVGAGGTSGNTIYF. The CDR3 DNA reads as TGTGCTAGTGTAGGAGCGGGGGGGACGTCTGGAAACACCATATATTTT.

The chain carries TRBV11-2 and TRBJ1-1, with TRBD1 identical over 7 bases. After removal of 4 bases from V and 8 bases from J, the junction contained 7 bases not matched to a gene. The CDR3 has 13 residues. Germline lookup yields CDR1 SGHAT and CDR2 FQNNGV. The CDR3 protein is CASSYQGGREAFF. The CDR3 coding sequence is TGTGCCAGCAGCTACCAGGGGGGCAGAGAAGCTTTCTTT.

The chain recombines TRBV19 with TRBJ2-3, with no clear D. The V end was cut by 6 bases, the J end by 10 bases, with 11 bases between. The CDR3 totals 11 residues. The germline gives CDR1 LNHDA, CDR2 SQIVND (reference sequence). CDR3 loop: CASSGSGAQYF. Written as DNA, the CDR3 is TGTGCCAGTAGCGGGTCTGGGGCGCAGTATTTT. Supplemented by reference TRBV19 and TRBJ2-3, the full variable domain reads DGGITQSPKYLFRKEGQNVTLSCEQNLNHDAMYWYRQDPGQGLRLIYYSQIVNDFQKGDIAEGYSVSREKKESFPLTVTSAQKNPTAFYLCASSGSGAQYFGPGTRLTVL.

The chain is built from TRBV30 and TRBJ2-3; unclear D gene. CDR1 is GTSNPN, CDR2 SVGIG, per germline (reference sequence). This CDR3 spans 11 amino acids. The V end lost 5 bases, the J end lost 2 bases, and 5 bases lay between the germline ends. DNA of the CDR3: TGTGCCTGGGTGCTCACAGATACGCAGTATTTT. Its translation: CAWVLTDTQYF.

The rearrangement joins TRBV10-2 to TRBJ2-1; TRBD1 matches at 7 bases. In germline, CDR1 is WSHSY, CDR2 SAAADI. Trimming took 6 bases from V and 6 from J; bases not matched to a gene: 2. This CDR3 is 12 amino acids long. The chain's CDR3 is CASSPGGNEQFF. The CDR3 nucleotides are TGCGCCAGCAGCCCAGGGGGCAATGAGCAGTTCTTC.

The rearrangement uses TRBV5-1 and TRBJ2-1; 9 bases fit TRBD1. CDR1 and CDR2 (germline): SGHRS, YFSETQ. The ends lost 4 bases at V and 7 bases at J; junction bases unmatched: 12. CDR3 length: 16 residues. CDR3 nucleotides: TGCGCCAGCAGCCTATCCGGGACAGGGTTTGGTAATGAGCAGTTCTTC. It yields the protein CASSLSGTGFGNEQFF. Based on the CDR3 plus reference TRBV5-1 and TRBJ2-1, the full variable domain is KAGVTQTPRYLIKTRGQQVTLSCSPISGHRSVSWYQQTPGQGLQFLFEYFSETQRNKGNFPGRFSGRQFSNSRSEMNVSTLELGDSALYLCASSLSGTGFGNEQFFGPGTRLTVL.

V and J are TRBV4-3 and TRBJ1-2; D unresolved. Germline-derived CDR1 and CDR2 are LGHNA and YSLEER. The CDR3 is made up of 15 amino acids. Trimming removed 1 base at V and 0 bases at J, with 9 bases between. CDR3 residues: CASSQGHGTNYGYTF. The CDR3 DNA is TGCGCCAGCAGCCAAGGACATGGAACTAACTATGGCTACACCTTC.

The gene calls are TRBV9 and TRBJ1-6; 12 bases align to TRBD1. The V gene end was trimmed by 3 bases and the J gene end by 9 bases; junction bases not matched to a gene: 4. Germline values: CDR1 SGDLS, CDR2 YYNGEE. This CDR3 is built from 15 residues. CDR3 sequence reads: CASSGGQGAVSPLHF. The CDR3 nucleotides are TGTGCCAGCAGCGGGGGACAGGGGGCGGTTTCACCCCTCCACTTT.

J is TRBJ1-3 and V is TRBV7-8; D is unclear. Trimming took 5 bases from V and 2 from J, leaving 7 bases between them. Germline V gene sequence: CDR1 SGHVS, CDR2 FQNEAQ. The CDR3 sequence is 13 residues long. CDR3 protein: CASSPLTGNTIYF. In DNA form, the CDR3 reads TGTGCCAGCAGCCCCCTAACTGGAAACACCATATATTTT.

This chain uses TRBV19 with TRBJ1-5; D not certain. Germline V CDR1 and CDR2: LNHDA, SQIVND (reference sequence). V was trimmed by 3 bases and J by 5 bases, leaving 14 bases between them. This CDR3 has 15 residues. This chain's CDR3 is CASSIGVWVDQPQHF. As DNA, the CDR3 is TGTGCCAGTAGTATCGGGGTATGGGTCGATCAGCCCCAGCATTTT.

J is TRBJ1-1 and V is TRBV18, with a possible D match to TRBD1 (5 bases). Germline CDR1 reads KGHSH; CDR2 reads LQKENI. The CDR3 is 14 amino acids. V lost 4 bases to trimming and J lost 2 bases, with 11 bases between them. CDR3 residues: CASSHRQINTEAFF. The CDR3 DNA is TGTGCCAGCTCACACAGACAGATCAACACTGAAGCTTTCTTT.

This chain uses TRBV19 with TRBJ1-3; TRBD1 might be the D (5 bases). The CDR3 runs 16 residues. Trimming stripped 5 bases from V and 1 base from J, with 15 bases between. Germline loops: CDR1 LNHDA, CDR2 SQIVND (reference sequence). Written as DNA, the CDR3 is TGTGCCAGTAGTGACCCAGGGACGGAATCTGGAAACACCATATATTTT. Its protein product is CASSDPGTESGNTIYF.

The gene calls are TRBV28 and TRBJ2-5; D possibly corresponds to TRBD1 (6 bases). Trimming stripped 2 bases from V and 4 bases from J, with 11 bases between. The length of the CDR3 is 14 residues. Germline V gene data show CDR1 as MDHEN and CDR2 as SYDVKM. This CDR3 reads CASSLGQPPETQYF. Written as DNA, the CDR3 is TGTGCCAGCAGTTTAGGACAGCCGCCAGAGACCCAGTACTTC.